These T cell receptor beta chains were read from a single sample in a study of control samples from healthy donors and cancer patients. Profiled with immunoSEQ multiplex PCR; TCRdb holds only in-frame clones, not every one. The data contain 150,000 to 200,000 clones, 90% to 95% of them singletons. The sequencing sample was made of blood. Receptor source: a woman between 18 and 29 years old in good health. The CDR3 runs from the conserved cysteine through the conserved F or W. D genes are given only for firm matches.

V gene: TRBV7-2
J gene: TRBJ2-7
D gene: TRBD1
CDR3 protein: CASSLMGQGVNEQYF

V gene: TRBV4-2
J gene: TRBJ1-6
D gene: NA
CDR3 protein: CASSLAGTSYNSPLHF

V gene: TRBV5-1
J gene: TRBJ1-3
D gene: TRBD1
CDR3 protein: CASSQRQGIGNTIYF

V gene: TRBV10-3
J gene: TRBJ2-1
D gene: TRBD2
CDR3 protein: CAILAGSSNEQFF

V gene: TRBV19
J gene: TRBJ2-7
D gene: NA
CDR3 protein: CASSRGYEQYF

V gene: TRBV6-4
J gene: TRBJ1-2
D gene: TRBD1
CDR3 protein: CASPPVQGDYGYTF

V gene: TRBV7-2
J gene: TRBJ1-1
D gene: NA
CDR3 protein: CASSSRPIGHLGAFF

V gene: TRBV6-5
J gene: TRBJ1-2
D gene: NA
CDR3 protein: CASSYARGYGYGYTF

V gene: TRBV11-3
J gene: TRBJ2-1
D gene: TRBD2
CDR3 protein: CASSGTSGSYNEQFF

V gene: TRBV9
J gene: TRBJ1-6
D gene: NA
CDR3 protein: CASSVSGQIYNSPLHF

V gene: TRBV10-3
J gene: TRBJ1-6
D gene: NA
CDR3 protein: CAIKEGGSYNSPLHF

V gene: TRBV3-1/TRBV3-2
J gene: TRBJ2-2
D gene: TRBD1
CDR3 protein: CASRTGQGATGELFF

V gene: TRBV6-5
J gene: TRBJ2-2
D gene: NA
CDR3 protein: CASSANSGELFF

V gene: TRBV6-2/TRBV6-3
J gene: TRBJ1-2
D gene: NA
CDR3 protein: CASSFGENYGYTF

V gene: TRBV28
J gene: TRBJ2-5
D gene: NA
CDR3 protein: CASRAQVPQETQYF

V gene: TRBV24-1
J gene: TRBJ2-1
D gene: TRBD1
CDR3 protein: CATSVPGQEYNEQFF

V gene: TRBV10-2
J gene: TRBJ2-7
D gene: TRBD2
CDR3 protein: CASSGWREGLNEQYF

V gene: TRBV5-1
J gene: TRBJ2-1
D gene: TRBD2
CDR3 protein: CASSLLAGSYNEQFF

V gene: TRBV24-1
J gene: TRBJ1-5
D gene: NA
CDR3 protein: CATSDWSSNQPQHF

V gene: TRBV9
J gene: TRBJ1-2
D gene: NA
CDR3 protein: CASSSWDPDGYTF

V gene: TRBV11-3
J gene: TRBJ1-3
D gene: NA
CDR3 protein: CASSLSWTVSSGNTIYF

V gene: TRBV11-2
J gene: TRBJ1-6
D gene: NA
CDR3 protein: CASSLGGNSPLHF

V gene: TRBV5-1
J gene: TRBJ2-6
D gene: TRBD2
CDR3 protein: CASSLSSGARSGANVLTF

V gene: TRBV5-6
J gene: TRBJ1-5
D gene: TRBD1
CDR3 protein: CASSLGTGAYQPQHF

V gene: TRBV28
J gene: TRBJ1-1
D gene: NA
CDR3 protein: CASSPPGGPQMNTEAFF

V gene: TRBV12-5
J gene: TRBJ1-6
D gene: TRBD1
CDR3 protein: CASGLTLGQGTRNSPLHF

V gene: TRBV29-1
J gene: TRBJ2-3
D gene: NA
CDR3 protein: CSVVRHGDRSLNGTTTDTQYF

V gene: TRBV7-2
J gene: TRBJ2-5
D gene: NA
CDR3 protein: CASSLLWGREETQYF

V gene: TRBV7-2
J gene: TRBJ2-7
D gene: NA
CDR3 protein: CASSPRDTLSYEQYF

V gene: TRBV6-2/TRBV6-3
J gene: TRBJ1-2
D gene: NA
CDR3 protein: CASSYSSAGYGYTF

V gene: TRBV24-1
J gene: TRBJ1-4
D gene: NA
CDR3 protein: CATSDPTDSFEEKLFF

V gene: TRBV27
J gene: TRBJ2-1
D gene: NA
CDR3 protein: CASSLAAFTYNEQFF

V gene: TRBV7-9
J gene: TRBJ2-3
D gene: TRBD2
CDR3 protein: CASSLGSGGAHTDTQYF

V gene: TRBV9
J gene: TRBJ2-3
D gene: TRBD1
CDR3 protein: CASSVSGTGEGTQYF

V gene: TRBV12-3/TRBV12-4
J gene: TRBJ1-2
D gene: NA
CDR3 protein: CASGHPILGYTF

V gene: TRBV7-2
J gene: TRBJ1-5
D gene: NA
CDR3 protein: CASSLFSRSNQPQHF

V gene: TRBV7-2
J gene: TRBJ1-1
D gene: NA
CDR3 protein: CASSLGGGIGTEAFF

V gene: TRBV5-6
J gene: TRBJ2-3
D gene: NA
CDR3 protein: CASSPSTDTQYF

V gene: TRBV7-2
J gene: TRBJ2-4
D gene: NA
CDR3 protein: CASSLPWILAKNIQYF

V gene: TRBV6-2/TRBV6-3
J gene: TRBJ2-7
D gene: NA
CDR3 protein: CASTPSGGRLYEQYF

V gene: TRBV6-2/TRBV6-3
J gene: TRBJ1-2
D gene: NA
CDR3 protein: CASSPGLNYGYTF

V gene: TRBV19
J gene: TRBJ1-2
D gene: NA
CDR3 protein: CASSVYAINFYGYTF

V gene: TRBV5-1
J gene: TRBJ2-7
D gene: TRBD2
CDR3 protein: CASSSGGPREQYF

V gene: TRBV5-1
J gene: TRBJ1-2
D gene: NA
CDR3 protein: CASSLGGYGYTF

V gene: TRBV2
J gene: TRBJ1-3
D gene: NA
CDR3 protein: CASSEEGRGSGNTIYF

V gene: TRBV7-9
J gene: TRBJ1-2
D gene: TRBD1
CDR3 protein: CASSRDSNYGYTF

V gene: TRBV7-2
J gene: TRBJ1-6
D gene: TRBD1
CDR3 protein: CASSLTTGRRNSPLHF

V gene: TRBV18
J gene: TRBJ2-7
D gene: NA
CDR3 protein: CASSPAPLAYEQYF

V gene: TRBV6-5
J gene: TRBJ2-1
D gene: TRBD2
CDR3 protein: CASNIYGGAYNEQFF

V gene: TRBV13
J gene: TRBJ2-7
D gene: TRBD1
CDR3 protein: CASSSTGQLGSYEQYF